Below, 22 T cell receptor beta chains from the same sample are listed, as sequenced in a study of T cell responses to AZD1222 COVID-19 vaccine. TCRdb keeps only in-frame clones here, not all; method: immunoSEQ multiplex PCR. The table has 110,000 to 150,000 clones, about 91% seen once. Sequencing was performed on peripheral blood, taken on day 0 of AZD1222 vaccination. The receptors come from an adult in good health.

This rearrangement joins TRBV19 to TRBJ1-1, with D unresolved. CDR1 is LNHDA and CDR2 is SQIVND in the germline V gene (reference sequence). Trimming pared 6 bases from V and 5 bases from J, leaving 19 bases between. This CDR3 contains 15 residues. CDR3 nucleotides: TGTGCCAGTAGCACGTCCCGGACGGGAGATACTGAAGCTTTCTTT. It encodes CASSTSRTGDTEAFF.

The CDR3 here is CASSLTGYGYTF. CDR3 in DNA: TGTGCCAGCAGCTTAACCGGCTATGGCTACACCTTC. The V call is TRBV7-9, the J call TRBJ1-2; unclear D gene. The V gene lost 2 bases and the J gene lost 4 bases, with 5 bases spanning the gap. Germline assignment: CDR1 SEHNR and CDR2 FQNEAQ (reference sequence). The CDR3 totals 12 residues. The full variable domain, rest sourced from reference TRBV7-9 and TRBJ1-2, is DTGVSQNPRHKITKRGQNVTFRCDPISEHNRLYWYRQTLGQGPEFLTYFQNEAQLEKSRLLSDRFSAERPKGSFSTLEIQRTEQGDSAMYLCASSLTGYGYTFGSGTRLTVV.

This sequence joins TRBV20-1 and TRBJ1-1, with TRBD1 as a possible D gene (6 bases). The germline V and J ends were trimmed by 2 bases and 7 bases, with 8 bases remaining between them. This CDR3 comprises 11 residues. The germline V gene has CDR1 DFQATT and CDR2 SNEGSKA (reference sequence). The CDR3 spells CSARRDIEAFF. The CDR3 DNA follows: TGCAGTGCTAGACGGGACATTGAAGCTTTCTTT.

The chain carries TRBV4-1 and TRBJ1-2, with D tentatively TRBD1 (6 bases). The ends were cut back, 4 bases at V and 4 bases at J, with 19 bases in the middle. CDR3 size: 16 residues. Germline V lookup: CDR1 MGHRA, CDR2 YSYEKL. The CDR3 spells CASSLAVGGNVYGYTF. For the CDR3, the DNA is TGCGCCAGCAGCCTAGCCGTAGGGGGTAACGTCTATGGCTACACCTTC.

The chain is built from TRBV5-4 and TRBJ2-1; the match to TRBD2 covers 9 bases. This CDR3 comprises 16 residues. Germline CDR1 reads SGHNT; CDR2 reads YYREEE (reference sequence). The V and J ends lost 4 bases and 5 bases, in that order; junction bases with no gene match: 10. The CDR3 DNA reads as TGTGCCAGCAGCGGGGGGCGGACTAGCGCGAACAATGAGCAGTTCTTC. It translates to CASSGGRTSANNEQFF.

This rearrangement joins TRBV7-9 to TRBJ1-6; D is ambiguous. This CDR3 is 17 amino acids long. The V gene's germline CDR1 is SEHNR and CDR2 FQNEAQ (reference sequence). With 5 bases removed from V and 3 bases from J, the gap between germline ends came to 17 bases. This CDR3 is CASSPWQPTNYNSPLHF. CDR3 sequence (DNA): TGTGCCAGCAGCCCCTGGCAGCCTACGAACTATAATTCACCCCTCCACTTT. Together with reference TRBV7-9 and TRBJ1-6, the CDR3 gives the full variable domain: DTGVSQNPRHKITKRGQNVTFRCDPISEHNRLYWYRQTLGQGPEFLTYFQNEAQLEKSRLLSDRFSAERPKGSFSTLEIQRTEQGDSAMYLCASSPWQPTNYNSPLHFGNGTRLTVT.

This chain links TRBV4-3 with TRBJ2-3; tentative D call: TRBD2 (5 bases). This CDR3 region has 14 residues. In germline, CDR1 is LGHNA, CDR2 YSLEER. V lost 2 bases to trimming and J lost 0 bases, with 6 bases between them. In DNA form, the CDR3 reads TGCGCCAGCAGCCAAAGAGGGAGCACAGATACGCAGTATTTT. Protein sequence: CASSQRGSTDTQYF.

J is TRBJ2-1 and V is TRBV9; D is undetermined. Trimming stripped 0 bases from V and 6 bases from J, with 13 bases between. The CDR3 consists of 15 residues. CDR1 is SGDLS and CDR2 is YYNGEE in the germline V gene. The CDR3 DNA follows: TGTGCCAGCAGCGTAGGGGCCTCCCCCACCAATGAGCAGTTCTTC. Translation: CASSVGASPTNEQFF.

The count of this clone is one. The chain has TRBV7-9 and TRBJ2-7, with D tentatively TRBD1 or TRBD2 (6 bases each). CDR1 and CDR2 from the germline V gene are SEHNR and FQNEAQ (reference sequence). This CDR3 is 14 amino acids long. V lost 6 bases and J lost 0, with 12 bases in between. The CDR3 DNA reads TGTGCCAGCAGTAGGGGGGAAACCTCCTACGAGCAGTACTTC. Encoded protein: CASSRGETSYEQYF.

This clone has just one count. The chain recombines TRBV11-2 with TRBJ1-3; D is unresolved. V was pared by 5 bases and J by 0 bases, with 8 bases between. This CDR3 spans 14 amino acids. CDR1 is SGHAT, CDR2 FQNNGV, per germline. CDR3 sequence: CASSQGVSGNTIYF. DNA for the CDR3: TGTGCCAGCAGCCAAGGAGTCTCTGGAAACACCATATATTTT.

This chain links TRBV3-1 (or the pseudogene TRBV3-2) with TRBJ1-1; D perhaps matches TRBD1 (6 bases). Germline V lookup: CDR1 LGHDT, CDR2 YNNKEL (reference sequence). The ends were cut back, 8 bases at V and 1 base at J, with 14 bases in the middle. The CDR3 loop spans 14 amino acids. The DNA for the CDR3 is TGTGCCAGCCAAGGGGGGGGAACGAACACTGAAGCTTTCTTT. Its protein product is CASQGGGTNTEAFF.

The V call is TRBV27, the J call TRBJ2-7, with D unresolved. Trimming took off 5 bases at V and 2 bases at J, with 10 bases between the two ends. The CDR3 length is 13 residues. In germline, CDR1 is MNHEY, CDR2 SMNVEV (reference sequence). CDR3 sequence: CASSRTEPYEQYF. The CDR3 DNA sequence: TGTGCCAGCAGTCGGACGGAGCCCTACGAGCAGTACTTC.

The CDR3 DNA reads as TGTGCCAGCTCACAAGAAAGGGGAGAGCAGTACTTC. Its translation: CASSQERGEQYF. The V and J genes are TRBV18 and TRBJ2-7; tentatively, D is TRBD1 (5 bases). Per the germline V gene, CDR1 is KGHSH and CDR2 is LQKENI. With 4 bases removed from V and 7 bases from J, the gap between germline ends came to 11 bases. CDR3 length equals 12 residues.

Written as DNA, the CDR3 is TGTGCCAGCAGCCAAGGGGTCGGGACAGGGGCGACTGAAGCTTTCTTT. Translated, it gives CASSQGVGTGATEAFF. The rearrangement joins TRBV4-2 to TRBJ1-1; 10 positions match TRBD1. The CDR3 is made up of 16 amino acids. The ends lost 1 base at V and 5 bases at J; junction bases unmatched: 7. From germline, CDR1 is LGHNA and CDR2 YNFKEQ.

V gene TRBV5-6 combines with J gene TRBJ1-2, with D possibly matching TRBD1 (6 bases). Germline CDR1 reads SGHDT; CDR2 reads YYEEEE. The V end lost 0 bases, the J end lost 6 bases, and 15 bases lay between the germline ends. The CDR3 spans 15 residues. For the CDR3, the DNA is TGTGCCAGCAGCTTGGAGGGTGCTAGGGGGGATGGCTACACCTTC. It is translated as CASSLEGARGDGYTF. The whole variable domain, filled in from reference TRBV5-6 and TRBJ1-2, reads DAGVTQSPTHLIKTRGQQVTLRCSPKSGHDTVSWYQQALGQGPQFIFQYYEEEERQRGNFPDRFSGHQFPNYSSELNVNALLLGDSALYLCASSLEGARGDGYTFGSGTRLTVV.

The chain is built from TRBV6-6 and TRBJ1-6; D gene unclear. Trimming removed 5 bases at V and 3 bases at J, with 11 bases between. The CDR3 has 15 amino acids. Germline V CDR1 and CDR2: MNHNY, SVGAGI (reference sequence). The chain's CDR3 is CASSEIRSYNSPLHF. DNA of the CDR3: TGTGCCAGCAGTGAGATCAGGAGCTATAATTCACCCCTCCACTTT.

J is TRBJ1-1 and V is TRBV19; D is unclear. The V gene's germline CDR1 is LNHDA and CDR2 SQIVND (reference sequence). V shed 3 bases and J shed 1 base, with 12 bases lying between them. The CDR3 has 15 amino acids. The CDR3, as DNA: TGTGCCAGTAGTATGTCAGCAACGGGGAACACTGAAGCTTTCTTT. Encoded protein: CASSMSATGNTEAFF.

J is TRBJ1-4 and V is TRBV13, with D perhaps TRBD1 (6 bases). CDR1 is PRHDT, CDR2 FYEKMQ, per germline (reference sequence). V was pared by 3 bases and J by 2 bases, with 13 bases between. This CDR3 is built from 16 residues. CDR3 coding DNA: TGTGCCAGCAGCTTGGGCAGGAGGGGGACTAATGAAAAACTGTTTTTT. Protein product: CASSLGRRGTNEKLFF.

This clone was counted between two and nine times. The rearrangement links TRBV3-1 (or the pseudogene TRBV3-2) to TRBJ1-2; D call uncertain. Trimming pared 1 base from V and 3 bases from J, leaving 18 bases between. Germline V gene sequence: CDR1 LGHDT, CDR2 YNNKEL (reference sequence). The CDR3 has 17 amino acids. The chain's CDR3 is CASSQGPRQESYYGYTF. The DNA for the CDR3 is TGTGCCAGCAGCCAAGGGCCCCGCCAGGAGAGTTACTATGGCTACACCTTC.

The CDR3 loop is CALFVTSNQPQHF. CDR3 coding DNA: TGTGCCCTGTTTGTTACCAGCAATCAGCCCCAGCATTTT. This chain joins TRBV24-1 and TRBJ1-5; D is unclear. Trimming took 12 bases from V and 1 from J, leaving 12 bases between them. The CDR3 length is 13 residues. Germline assignment: CDR1 KGHDR and CDR2 SFDVKD.

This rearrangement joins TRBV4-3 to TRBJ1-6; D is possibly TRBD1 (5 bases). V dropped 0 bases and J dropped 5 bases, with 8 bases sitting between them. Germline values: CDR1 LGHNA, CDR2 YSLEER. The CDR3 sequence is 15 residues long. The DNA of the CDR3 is TGCGCCAGCAGCCAAGATGGGGGAAATAATTCACCCCTCCACTTT. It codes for CASSQDGGNNSPLHF.

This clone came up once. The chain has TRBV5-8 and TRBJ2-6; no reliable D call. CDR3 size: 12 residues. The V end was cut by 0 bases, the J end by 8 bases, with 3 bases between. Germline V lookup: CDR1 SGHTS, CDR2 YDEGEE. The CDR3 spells CASSLGPNVLTF. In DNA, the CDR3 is TGTGCCAGCAGCTTGGGCCCCAACGTCCTGACTTTC.